The 10 T cell receptor beta chains given below trace back to one sample, sequenced in a study of cytomegalovirus exposure and HLA in healthy donors (dated 2017 in TCRdb). Receptor libraries were prepared by the immunoSEQ multiplex PCR assay. The multiplex PCR relied on a mix of 60 forward primers for TCR Vbeta segments and 13 reverse primers for TCR Jbeta segments. TCRdb holds this immuneACCESS table with in-frame rearrangements only. Some clones are missing; in checked studies, unresolved V genes explain under half, and the rest has no known cause. A total of about 69,000 clones appear in this sample, 55% to 75% of them only once. Approximately 11% of the sample lies in the top ten. The sequencing sample was made of PBMCs. The receptor set was obtained from a woman aged 30 to 39 in good health and CMV-seronegative.

In this sample, this clone turned up a few times. The rearrangement joins TRBV2 to TRBJ1-5, with 7 nucleotides matching TRBD1. This CDR3 has 13 amino acids. With V trimmed by 6 bases and J by 5 bases, 4 bases remained unmatched. The V gene's germline CDR1 is SNHLY and CDR2 FYNNEI. CDR3 in amino acids: CASRDTGDQPQHF. The CDR3 DNA reads as TGTGCCAGCAGGGATACAGGGGATCAGCCCCAGCATTTT.

This clone has just one count. The chain joins TRBV20-1 to TRBJ2-1; weak D call: TRBD1 (5 bases). This CDR3 has 11 amino acids. Germline values: CDR1 DFQATT, CDR2 SNEGSKA (reference sequence). V lost 2 bases and J 13 bases, leaving 12 bases between the germline ends. CDR3 region: CSARTGRKQFF. In nucleotides, the CDR3 is TGCAGTGCTAGAACAGGACGAAAACAGTTCTTC.

This clone was seen more than once but under ten times. This sequence joins TRBV30 and TRBJ2-7; 7 bases are shared with TRBD1. The length of the CDR3 is 15 residues. The germline CDR1 and CDR2 sequences are GTSNPN and SVGIG (reference sequence). Trimming cost V 0 bases and J 3 bases; bases outside gene matches: 8. For the CDR3, the DNA is TGTGCCTGGAGTGTACAGTGGGACAGCAACTACGAGCAGTACTTC. It codes for CAWSVQWDSNYEQYF.

This clone was picked up a small number of times. The chain is built from TRBV30 and TRBJ2-7; D is perhaps TRBD2 (5 bases). The CDR3 has 14 residues. V lost 2 bases, J lost 2 bases, and 13 bases lay in between. Germline values: CDR1 GTSNPN, CDR2 SVGIG (reference sequence). The chain's CDR3 is CAWSYLARAYEQYF. The CDR3 DNA follows: TGTGCCTGGAGTTACCTAGCTCGCGCCTACGAGCAGTACTTC.

The chain recombines TRBV15 with TRBJ1-3; tentatively, D is TRBD1 (5 bases). Germline V gene lookup returns CDR1 LNHNV and CDR2 YYDKDF (reference sequence). The germline V and J ends were trimmed by 0 bases and 2 bases, with 11 bases remaining between them. The CDR3 sequence is 16 residues long. CDR3 coding DNA: TGTGCCACCAGCAGAGATATAGGGGATCCTGGAAACACCATATATTTT. Translating it yields CATSRDIGDPGNTIYF.

To note about this clone: The missing conserved phenylalanine or tryptophan at the end of this CDR3 makes a read error likely. This rearrangement joins TRBV6-1 to TRBJ2-2; maybe TRBD2 (6 bases). Germline values: CDR1 MNHNS, CDR2 SASEGT. The CDR3 has 13 residues. CDR3 region: CARSGGEAGELFV. For the CDR3, the DNA is TGTGCCAGAAGTGGTGGGGAGGCCGGGGAGCTGTTTGTT.

The chain couples TRBV2 to TRBJ2-7, with D possibly matching TRBD1 (5 bases). The CDR3 contains 16 residues. V was pared by 5 bases and J by 0 bases, with 17 bases between. Germline V gene data show CDR1 as SNHLY and CDR2 as FYNNEI. The CDR3 DNA reads TGTGCCAGCAGTCCGGTGGACATATCGACCTCCTACGAGCAGTACTTC. Translating it yields CASSPVDISTSYEQYF.

The chain carries TRBV7-9 and TRBJ2-7, with D maybe TRBD1 (6 bases). Trimming left V 5 bases short and J 5 bases short, with 19 bases between. The germline V gene has CDR1 SEHNR and CDR2 FQNEAQ (reference sequence). The CDR3 consists of 15 residues. This CDR3 reads CASSHTGNTYDEQYF. The CDR3 coding sequence is TGTGCCAGCAGCCATACAGGGAATACATACGACGAGCAGTACTTC.

The chain combines TRBV18 with TRBJ1-1; D may be TRBD1 (5 bases). Deletions cut 5 bases from V and 7 bases from J, with 14 bases between. Germline values: CDR1 KGHSH, CDR2 LQKENI. The length of the CDR3 is 13 residues. This chain's CDR3 is CASSETRVGEAFF. CDR3 sequence (DNA): TGTGCCAGCTCAGAAACCAGGGTTGGTGAAGCTTTCTTT.

The genes are TRBV6-1 and TRBJ1-5, with 9 bases aligning to TRBD1. Germline assignment: CDR1 MNHNS and CDR2 SASEGT. The CDR3 loop spans 16 amino acids. After removal of 4 bases from V and 6 bases from J, the junction contained 10 bases not matched to a gene. CDR3 loop: CASSAKTGGVGQPQHF. In DNA form, the CDR3 reads TGTGCCAGCAGTGCCAAAACAGGGGGCGTTGGTCAGCCCCAGCATTTT.